This T cell receptor (beta chain) appears in the sequencing data of a study of lymphopenia after photon versus proton radiotherapy. Study results and caveats: A bigger post-nadir fall in TCR diversity correlated inversely with survival time in deceased patients. Relative stability marked proton patients; photon patients lost diversity and naive cells. Survival link was tested only in deceased patients; proton benefit remains a possibility. Oligoclonal CD8+ Temra expansion after nadir drove photon patients' diversity drop.

The assay was immunoSEQ multiplex PCR, and TCRdb's table has in-frame clones only and misses some. The sample consists of around 66,000 clones, 70% to 90% of them appearing once. Germline V gene sequence: CDR1 MNHEY, CDR2 SVGAGI. This CDR3 has 14 amino acids. Trimming stripped 6 bases from V and 1 base from J, with 12 bases between. Comments on this clone: The antigen is unknown.

This TCR was recovered from a man aged 40-49 years with gastric cancer. The sequenced sample was peripheral blood, obtained from a patient treated with photon-based radiotherapy. The rearrangement uses TRBV6-5 and TRBJ1-1; the D gene is possibly TRBD1 (6 bases). This chain's CDR3 is CASRIGTPNTEAFF. In nucleotides, the CDR3 is TGTGCCAGCAGGATAGGGACACCGAACACTGAAGCTTTCTTT.